The clone carrying this T cell receptor beta chain was picked up a small number of times. At one end, the junction sequence differs from germline, possibly due to a read error. Isolation per sample recovered at least 6 million PBMCs. Germline CDR1 PRHDT, CDR2 FYEKMQ (reference sequence). The CDR3 length is 11 residues. Next came a second PCR, run for roughly 7 to 12 cycles, which used a sample-barcoded 5' primer along with a J-beta primer mix. Tagging of each cDNA molecule was performed by a template-switch adaptor with 12 random nucleotides. Any given sample supplied a minimum of 2.5 million CDR3-containing paired-end reads. One entry per CDR3 protein results from TCRdb running MiXCR on the 5' RACE reads. Of approximately 730,000 distinct CDR3 sequences listed, roughly 44% were seen once; the top ten hold about 20%. The sample belongs to a study of blood T cells in healthy people across ages.

The TCR originated in a woman aged 55-69 years in good health. The sample taken for sequencing was blood. The rearrangement uses TRBV13 and TRBJ2-5; no clear D. Written as DNA, the CDR3 is TGTGCCGGCAGCCCTCAAGAGACCCAGTACTTC. Amino acids: CAGSPQETQYF.